The 3 T cell receptor beta chains reported below all come from one sample, sequenced in a study of blood T cell repertoires in COVID-19. Only in-frame clones appear in the TCRdb table, and some are missing; sequencing was by immunoSEQ multiplex PCR. The table shows under 110,000 clones, with about two thirds occurring only once. Sequenced input: peripheral blood. These receptors came from a human donor with acute or convalescent COVID-19. The donor label of this sample is uncertain.

The chain recombines TRBV24-1 with TRBJ1-2; 7 nucleotides match TRBD1. In germline, CDR1 is KGHDR, CDR2 SFDVKD. CDR3 length: 15 residues. Trimming removed 4 bases from V and 0 bases from J; junction bases left unmatched: 4. The CDR3 protein is CATSEGDSTNYGYTF. For the CDR3, the DNA is TGTGCCACCAGTGAGGGGGACAGTACTAACTATGGCTACACCTTC.

The chain employs TRBV19 and TRBJ1-1; unclear D gene. The CDR3 covers 13 residues. Germline V CDR1 and CDR2: LNHDA, SQIVND (reference sequence). Trimming left V 5 bases short and J 0 bases short, with 7 bases between. DNA for the CDR3: TGTGCCAGTAGTCCACAGATGAACACTGAAGCTTTCTTT. Amino acid sequence: CASSPQMNTEAFF.

The V call is TRBV9, the J call TRBJ1-1; tentatively, D is TRBD1 (5 bases). Germline CDR1 reads SGDLS; CDR2 reads YYNGEE. Trimming removed 4 bases at V and 1 base at J, with 11 bases between. The CDR3 totals 14 residues. CDR3 in amino acids: CASSSGHSNTEAFF. CDR3 sequence (DNA): TGTGCCAGCAGCTCTGGACATTCGAACACTGAAGCTTTCTTT. Filled out from reference TRBV9 and TRBJ1-1, the complete variable domain reads DSGVTQTPKHLITATGQRVTLRCSPRSGDLSVYWYQQSLDQGLQFLIQYYNGEERAKGNILERFSAQQFPDLHSELNLSSLELGDSALYFCASSSGHSNTEAFFGQGTRLTVV.